The T cell receptor (beta chain) described here comes from a study of shared clonotypes between healthy human individuals. The CDR3 extends over 17 amino acids. V shed 4 bases and J shed 8 bases, with 26 bases lying between them. Germline V gene sequence: CDR1 MNHEY, CDR2 SMNVEV (reference sequence). Sequencing used immunoSEQ multiplex PCR; TCRdb keeps in-frame clones, though not all of them. In the table there are 1,500,000 or so clones, roughly 96% of which are singletons. This TCR derives from a man aged 25-45 years in good health. This chain connects TRBV27 to TRBJ1-2; the D gene is possibly TRBD1 (5 bases). Sequences were obtained from naive CD4+ T cells sorted from blood. Stated subset: CD45RA+ positively selected. The CDR3 sequence is CASSYLRPTGPIVGYTF. The CDR3 nucleotides are TGTGCCAGCAGTTATCTACGTCCTACGGGGCCCATTGTAGGCTACACCTTC.